This T cell receptor beta chain emerged from a study of control samples from healthy donors and cancer patients (dated by TCRdb to the early 2020s). Libraries came from the immunoSEQ multiplex PCR assay. Here the immuneACCESS table is served through TCRdb, limited to in-frame sequences with V and J called. Missing clones are a known gap in these copies; in checked studies unresolved V genes cover under half, and the rest lacks a known reason. The sample table shows 90,000 or so clones, and about 88% are seen once. The ten largest clones represent 9% to 10% of the sample. From its cysteine to its phenylalanine, the CDR3 spans 15 amino acids. Of the read, only the CDR3 DNA is kept; its 45 bases are in frame from base 1. A distance of 8 bases separates the germline ends of V and J, which lose 2 bases and 0 bases respectively. The germline V gene gives CDR1 as SGHTA and CDR2 as FQGTGA. In regard to this clone: Its antigen remains undetermined. Per-base quality was not reported, and no clone a single base away is much larger than it.

The sequence is built from TRBV7-3 and TRBJ2-1, with the D gene too uncertain to name. Sequencing input: PBMCs. The origin of this receptor is a woman aged 45 to 65 with colorectal cancer. CDR3 sequence: CASSLGTSSYNEQFF. The DNA sequence is given as TGTGCCAGCAGCTTAGGTACCAGCTCCTACAATGAGCAGTTCTTC.